The entry below gives a single T cell receptor (beta chain) sequence along with its context. The sample belongs to a study of blood T cell repertoires in COVID-19. Per the study methods: Estimated nucleated cell counts came from reference gene primer amplification. Assay: immunoSEQ multiplex PCR; the TCRdb copy retains only in-frame clones and omits some. That table is the source of V, J and clone size, and D and trimming were worked out from the DNA. Among about 60,000 clones, over 80% were seen once, and the ten largest hold approximately 1.3%. This CDR3 is built from 16 residues. Germline CDR1 is SGHKS and CDR2 is YYEKEE (reference sequence). The V end was cut by 4 bases, the J end by 10 bases, with 21 bases between.

The chain recombines TRBV5-5 with TRBJ1-6, with D possibly matching TRBD1 (6 bases). Sequencing was done on a sample of peripheral blood. The source of this sequence is a man aged 60 to 69 with acute or convalescent COVID-19. CDR3 in amino acids: CASSIGQLAPISPLHF. In nucleotides, the CDR3 is TGTGCCAGCAGCATAGGACAGTTGGCACCGATCTCACCCCTCCACTTT. The full variable domain, completed using reference TRBV5-5 and TRBJ1-6, is DAGVTQSPTHLIKTRGQQVTLRCSPISGHKSVSWYQQVLGQGPQFIFQYYEKEERGRGNFPDRFSARQFPNYSSELNVNALLLGDSALYLCASSIGQLAPISPLHFGNGTRLTVT.